This T cell receptor (beta chain) originates from a study of regulatory dendritic cells for organ transplantation. CD4+ or CD8+ T cells were sorted as naive CD45RA+ or memory CD45RO+. Generated by immunoSEQ multiplex PCR, the TCRdb table keeps only in-frame clones and is missing some. The data contain around 6,000 clones, 60% to 65% of them singletons. Remarks on this clone: The antigen remains unidentified.

The study, taken as a whole, reports: The authors noted considerable between-person heterogeneity in alloreactive memory CD8+ cells. Mature dendritic cells appeared to drive more memory CD8+ clonal expansion than regulatory ones. Naive CD4+ and CD8+ repertoires were highly diverse; memory CD8+ was most oligoclonal.

The sample taken for sequencing was memory CD8+ T cells from blood. Subset reported: CD45RO+ memory T cells. The receptor was derived from a human donor in good health.

The CDR3 DNA is TGTGCCAGCAGTTACTCGAAGAGGACTGAAGCTTTCTTT. Its protein is CASSYSKRTEAFF. The genes are TRBV6-5 and TRBJ1-1; D is unclear. Per germline, CDR1 MNHEY and CDR2 SVGAGI. CDR3 length: 13 residues. With 0 bases removed from V and 5 bases from J, the gap between germline ends came to 7 bases.